The 8 T cell receptor beta chains given below trace back to one sample, sequenced in a study of blood T cell repertoires in COVID-19. Measured with immunoSEQ multiplex PCR; TCRdb has only the in-frame clones, and not every one. The sample lists about 150,000 clones; about 84% were seen once. The specimen was peripheral blood. Every receptor here comes from a woman in her forties or fifties with acute or convalescent COVID-19.

V gene TRBV4-2 combines with J gene TRBJ1-5; D is undetermined. V lost 4 bases and J 7 bases, leaving 20 bases between the germline ends. Germline loops: CDR1 LGHNA, CDR2 YNFKEQ. The CDR3 runs 16 residues. The CDR3 is CASSPLDGKSSQPQHF. The CDR3 nucleotides are TGTGCCAGCAGCCCCCTAGACGGGAAGTCTTCCCAGCCCCAGCATTTT.

The chain is built from TRBV1 and TRBJ2-6; TRBD1, the table's D call, was not compared with the DNA. TRBV1 is assigned pseudogene status. The CDR3 is 19 residues long. The CDR3 DNA follows: TGCACCAGCAGCCTCCCGGCGTACAGGGGGCGGTCTGGGGCCAACGTCCTGACTTTC. Amino acids: CTSSLPAYRGRSGANVLTF.

Written as DNA, the CDR3 is TGTGCCAGCAGATCAGGGGGCTATGGTTCACCCCTCCACTTT. Protein: CASRSGGYGSPLHF. V is TRBV27 and J is TRBJ1-6; TRBD1 aligns across 8 bases. The CDR3 is 14 amino acids. Germline V gene sequence: CDR1 MNHEY, CDR2 SMNVEV (reference sequence). V dropped 6 bases and J dropped 9; count of bases not matched to a gene: 7.

The chain has TRBV19 and TRBJ1-5, with TRBD1 identical over 9 bases. The germline CDR1 and CDR2 sequences are LNHDA and SQIVND (reference sequence). The J segment lost 7 bases and the V segment lost 6 bases, leaving 10 bases of the junction unmatched. This CDR3 is built from 15 residues. This CDR3 reads CASRERGQGRQPQHF. CDR3 nucleotide sequence: TGTGCCAGTAGGGAACGGGGACAGGGTAGGCAGCCCCAGCATTTT. Full variable domain (rest looked up from reference TRBV19 and TRBJ1-5): DGGITQSPKYLFRKEGQNVTLSCEQNLNHDAMYWYRQDPGQGLRLIYYSQIVNDFQKGDIAEGYSVSREKKESFPLTVTSAQKNPTAFYLCASRERGQGRQPQHFGDGTRLSIL.

The genes are TRBV2 and TRBJ2-4, with TRBD2 matching over 7 bases. CDR3 size: 14 residues. V lost 4 bases, J lost 8 bases, and 8 bases stayed unmatched. Germline assignment: CDR1 SNHLY and CDR2 FYNNEI. The CDR3 DNA reads TGTGCCAGCAGTGTCGCGGGGGTCGCGGACATTCAGTACTTC. Protein sequence: CASSVAGVADIQYF.

This clone was recorded once. The rearrangement uses TRBV18 and TRBJ1-1; no definite D call. There are 14 residues in the CDR3. V lost 6 bases and J 0 bases, leaving 11 bases between the germline ends. CDR1 is KGHSH, CDR2 LQKENI, per germline. For the CDR3, the DNA is TGTGCCAGCTCCCCGACAACCTTGAACACTGAAGCTTTCTTT. Protein: CASSPTTLNTEAFF.

The chain is built from TRBV28 and TRBJ2-7; 9 bases align to TRBD2. The junction had 2 bases not matched to a gene; V was cut back by 2 bases and J by 3 bases. Looked up from germline, CDR1 is MDHEN and CDR2 is SYDVKM. The CDR3 totals 14 residues. CDR3 bases: TGTGCCAGCAGTTTACAGCGGGGGGTCTACGAGCAGTACTTC. Translation gives CASSLQRGVYEQYF.

The rearrangement uses TRBV5-6 and TRBJ2-3, with 7 positions matching TRBD1. The J segment lost 0 bases and the V segment lost 4 bases, leaving 14 bases of the junction unmatched. Germline CDR1 and CDR2: SGHDT and YYEEEE. The CDR3 length is 18 residues. CDR3 sequence (DNA): TGTGCCAGCAGCCTTTGGACGGGGACAGCGGTCAGCACAGATACGCAGTATTTT. Translation gives CASSLWTGTAVSTDTQYF.